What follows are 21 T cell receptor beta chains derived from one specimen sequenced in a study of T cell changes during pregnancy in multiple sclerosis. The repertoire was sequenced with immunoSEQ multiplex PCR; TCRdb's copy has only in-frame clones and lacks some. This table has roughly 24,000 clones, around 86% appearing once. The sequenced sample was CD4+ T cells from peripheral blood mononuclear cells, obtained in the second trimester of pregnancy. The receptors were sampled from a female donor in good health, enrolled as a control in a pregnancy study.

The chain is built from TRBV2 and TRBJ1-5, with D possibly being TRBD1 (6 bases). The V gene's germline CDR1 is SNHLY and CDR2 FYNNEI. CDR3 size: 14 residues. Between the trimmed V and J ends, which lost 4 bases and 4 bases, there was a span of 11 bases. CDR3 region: CASSGGQSNQPQHF. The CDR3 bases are TGTGCCAGCAGTGGGGGGCAGTCTAATCAGCCCCAGCATTTT.

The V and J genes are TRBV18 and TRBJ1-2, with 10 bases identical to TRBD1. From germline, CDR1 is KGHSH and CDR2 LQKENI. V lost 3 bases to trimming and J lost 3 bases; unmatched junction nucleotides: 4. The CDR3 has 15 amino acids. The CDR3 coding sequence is TGTGCCAGCTCACCTTCCGGGACAGGGGACTATGGCTACACCTTC. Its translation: CASSPSGTGDYGYTF.

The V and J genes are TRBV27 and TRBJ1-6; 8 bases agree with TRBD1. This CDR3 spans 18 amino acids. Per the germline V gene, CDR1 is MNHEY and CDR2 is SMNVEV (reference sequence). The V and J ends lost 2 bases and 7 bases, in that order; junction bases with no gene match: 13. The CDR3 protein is CASSLESGTGIRNSPLHF. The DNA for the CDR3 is TGTGCCAGCAGTTTAGAGAGTGGGACAGGTATAAGGAATTCACCCCTCCACTTT.

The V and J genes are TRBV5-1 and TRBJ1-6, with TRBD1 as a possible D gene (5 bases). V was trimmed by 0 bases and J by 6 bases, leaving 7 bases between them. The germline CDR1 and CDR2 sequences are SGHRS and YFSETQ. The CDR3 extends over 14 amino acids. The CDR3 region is CASSLGQGNSPLHF. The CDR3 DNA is TGCGCCAGCAGCTTGGGGCAGGGTAATTCACCCCTCCACTTT.

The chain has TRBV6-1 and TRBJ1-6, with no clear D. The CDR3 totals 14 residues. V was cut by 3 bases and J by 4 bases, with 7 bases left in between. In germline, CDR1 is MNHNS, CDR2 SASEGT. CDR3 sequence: CASSDYSYNSPLHF. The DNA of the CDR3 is TGTGCCAGCAGTGATTACTCTTATAATTCACCCCTCCACTTT.

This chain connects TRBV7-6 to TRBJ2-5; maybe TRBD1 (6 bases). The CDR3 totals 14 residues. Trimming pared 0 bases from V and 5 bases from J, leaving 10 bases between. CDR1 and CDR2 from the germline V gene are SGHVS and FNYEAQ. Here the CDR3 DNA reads TGTGCCAGCAGCTTAGCATCAGGGGCGGAGACCCAGTACTTC. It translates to CASSLASGAETQYF.

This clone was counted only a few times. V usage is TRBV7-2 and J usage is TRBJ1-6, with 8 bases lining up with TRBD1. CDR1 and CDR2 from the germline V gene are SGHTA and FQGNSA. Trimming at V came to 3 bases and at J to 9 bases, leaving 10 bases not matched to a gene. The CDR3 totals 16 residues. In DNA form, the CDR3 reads TGTGCCAGCAGCTTCGTCCACGGGACAGGTAGTTCACCCCTCCACTTT. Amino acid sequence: CASSFVHGTGSSPLHF.

Here the CDR3 reads CARQGSSYNSPLHF. The CDR3 bases are TGTGCCCGACAGGGGAGCTCCTATAATTCACCCCTCCACTTT. The V gene is TRBV30, the J gene TRBJ1-6; 8 bases are a match to TRBD1. The CDR3 totals 14 residues. V was clipped by 8 bases and J by 0 bases; unmatched bases: 3. Germline loops: CDR1 GTSNPN, CDR2 SVGIG (reference sequence).

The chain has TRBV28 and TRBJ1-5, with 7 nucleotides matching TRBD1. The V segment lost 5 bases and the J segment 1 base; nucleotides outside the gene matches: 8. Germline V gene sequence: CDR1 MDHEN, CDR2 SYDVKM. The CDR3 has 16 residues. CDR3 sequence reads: CASSGPAGGSNQPQHF. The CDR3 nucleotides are TGTGCCAGCAGTGGTCCCGCAGGGGGAAGCAATCAGCCCCAGCATTTT.

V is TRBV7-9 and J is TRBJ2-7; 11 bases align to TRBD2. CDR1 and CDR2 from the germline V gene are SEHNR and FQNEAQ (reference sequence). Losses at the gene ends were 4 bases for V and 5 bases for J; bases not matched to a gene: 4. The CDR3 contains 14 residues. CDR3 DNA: TGTGCCAGCAGCTCTCTGACTAGCGGGGACGAGCAGTACTTC. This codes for CASSSLTSGDEQYF.

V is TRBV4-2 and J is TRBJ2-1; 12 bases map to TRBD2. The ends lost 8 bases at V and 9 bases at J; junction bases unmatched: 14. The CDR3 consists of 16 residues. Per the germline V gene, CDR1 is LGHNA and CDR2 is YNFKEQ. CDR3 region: CASDRGPSGGAIEQFF. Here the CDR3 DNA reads TGTGCCAGCGATCGGGGTCCTAGCGGGGGGGCCATTGAGCAGTTCTTC.

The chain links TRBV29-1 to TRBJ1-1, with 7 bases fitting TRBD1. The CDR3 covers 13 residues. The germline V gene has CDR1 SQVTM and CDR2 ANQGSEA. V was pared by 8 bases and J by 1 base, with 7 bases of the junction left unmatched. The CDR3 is CSSAGTENTEAFF. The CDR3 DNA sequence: TGCAGCTCAGCCGGGACAGAGAACACTGAAGCTTTCTTT.

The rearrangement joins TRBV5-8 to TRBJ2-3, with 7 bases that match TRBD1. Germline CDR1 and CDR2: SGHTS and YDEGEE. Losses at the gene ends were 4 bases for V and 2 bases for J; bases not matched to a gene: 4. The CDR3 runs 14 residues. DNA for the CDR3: TGTGCCAGCAGCGCGACAGGGACCACAGATACGCAGTATTTT. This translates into CASSATGTTDTQYF.

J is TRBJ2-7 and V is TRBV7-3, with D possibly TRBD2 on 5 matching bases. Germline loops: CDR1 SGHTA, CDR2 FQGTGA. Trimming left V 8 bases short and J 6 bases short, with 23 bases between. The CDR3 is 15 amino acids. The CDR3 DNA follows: TGTGCCAGCGGCCTCGGAGGATCCCCTGCAGCCGAGCAGTACTTC. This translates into CASGLGGSPAAEQYF.

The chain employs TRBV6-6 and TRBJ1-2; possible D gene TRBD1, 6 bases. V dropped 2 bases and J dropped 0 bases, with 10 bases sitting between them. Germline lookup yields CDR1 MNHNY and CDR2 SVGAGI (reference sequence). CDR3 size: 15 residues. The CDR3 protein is CASSYRQVSNYGYTF. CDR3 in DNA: TGTGCCAGCAGTTACCGACAGGTATCTAACTATGGCTACACCTTC.

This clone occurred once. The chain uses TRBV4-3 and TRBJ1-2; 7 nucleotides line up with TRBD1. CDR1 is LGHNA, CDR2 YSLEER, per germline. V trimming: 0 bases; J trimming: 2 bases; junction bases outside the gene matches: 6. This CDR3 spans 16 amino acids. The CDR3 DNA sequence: TGCGCCAGCAGCCAAGATGTGACAGGGTGGAACTATGGCTACACCTTC. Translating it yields CASSQDVTGWNYGYTF.

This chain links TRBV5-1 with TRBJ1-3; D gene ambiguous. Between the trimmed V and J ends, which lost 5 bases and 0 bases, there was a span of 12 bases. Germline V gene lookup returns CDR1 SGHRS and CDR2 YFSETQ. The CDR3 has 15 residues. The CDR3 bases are TGCGCCAGCAGGCCGCAGGCGAGCTCTGGAAACACCATATATTTT. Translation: CASRPQASSGNTIYF. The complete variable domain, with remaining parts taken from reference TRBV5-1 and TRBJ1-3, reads KAGVTQTPRYLIKTRGQQVTLSCSPISGHRSVSWYQQTPGQGLQFLFEYFSETQRNKGNFPGRFSGRQFSNSRSEMNVSTLELGDSALYLCASRPQASSGNTIYFGEGSWLTVV.

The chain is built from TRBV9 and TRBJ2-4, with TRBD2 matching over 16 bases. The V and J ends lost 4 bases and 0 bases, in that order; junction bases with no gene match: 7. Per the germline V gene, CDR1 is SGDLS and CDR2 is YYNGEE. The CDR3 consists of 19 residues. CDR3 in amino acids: CASSPAGTSGGVAKNIQYF. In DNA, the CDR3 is TGTGCCAGCAGCCCCGCCGGGACTAGCGGGGGGGTAGCCAAAAACATTCAGTACTTC.

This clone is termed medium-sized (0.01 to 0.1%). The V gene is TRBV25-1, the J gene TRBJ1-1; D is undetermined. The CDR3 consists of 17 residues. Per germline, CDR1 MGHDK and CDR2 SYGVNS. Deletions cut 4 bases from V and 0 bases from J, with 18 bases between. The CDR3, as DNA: TGTGCCAGCAGTGGGCAGGATGATTTATTCATGAACACTGAAGCTTTCTTT. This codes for CASSGQDDLFMNTEAFF.

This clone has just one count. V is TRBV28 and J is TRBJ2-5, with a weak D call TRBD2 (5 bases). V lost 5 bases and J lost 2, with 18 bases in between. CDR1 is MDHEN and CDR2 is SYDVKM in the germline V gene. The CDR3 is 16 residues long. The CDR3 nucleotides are TGTGCCAGCAGTCCCCCGGGGTCAGGATCTCAAGAGACCCAGTACTTC. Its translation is CASSPPGSGSQETQYF.

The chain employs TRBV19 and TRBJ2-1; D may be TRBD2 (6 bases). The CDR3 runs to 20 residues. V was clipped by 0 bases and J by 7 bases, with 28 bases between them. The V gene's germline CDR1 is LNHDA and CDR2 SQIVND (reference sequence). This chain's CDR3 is CASSIEGAAGRASLYNEQFF. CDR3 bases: TGTGCCAGTAGTATAGAAGGGGCCGCGGGGAGAGCCTCCCTATATAATGAGCAGTTCTTC.